Presented here are 31 T cell receptor beta chains from one specimen sequenced in a study of T cell responses to AZD1222 COVID-19 vaccine. Repertoires were generated with immunoSEQ multiplex PCR, while TCRdb's copy carries only in-frame clones and drops some. The sample carries tens of thousands of clones, approximately 90% recorded once. The source was peripheral blood, collected on day 0 of AZD1222 vaccination. The origin of the receptors is an adult in good health.

The chain employs TRBV7-2 and TRBJ2-5; no firm D call. In germline, CDR1 is SGHTA, CDR2 FQGNSA. V was shortened by 5 bases and J by 5 bases, with 9 bases between the two germline ends. The CDR3 length is 12 residues. Here the CDR3 DNA reads TGTGCCAGCAGCCAATGGCAGGAGACCCAGTACTTC. This sequence encodes CASSQWQETQYF.

The CDR3 region has the DNA TGTGCCAGCAGTGAAGCTGAACAGGGTAGCAATTCACCCCTCCACTTT. Its translation: CASSEAEQGSNSPLHF. The rearrangement uses TRBV2 and TRBJ1-6; a possible D gene is TRBD1 (6 bases). V was trimmed by 0 bases and J by 7 bases, leaving 13 bases between them. The CDR3 extends over 16 amino acids. Per the germline V gene, CDR1 is SNHLY and CDR2 is FYNNEI.

The J gene is TRBJ2-7, the V gene TRBV13; no definite D call. Germline CDR1 reads PRHDT; CDR2 reads FYEKMQ (reference sequence). The V gene lost 3 bases and the J gene lost 3 bases, with 6 bases spanning the gap. This CDR3 has 12 residues. CDR3 DNA sequence: TGTGCCAGCAGCTTTAGGCTCTACGAGCAGTACTTC. This translates into CASSFRLYEQYF. The complete variable domain, with remaining parts taken from reference TRBV13 and TRBJ2-7, reads AAGVIQSPRHLIKEKRETATLKCYPIPRHDTVYWYQQGPGQDPQFLISFYEKMQSDKGSIPDRFSAQQFSDYHSELNMSSLELGDSALYFCASSFRLYEQYFGPGTRLTVT.

This clone occurred many times. The chain joins TRBV12-3 or TRBV12-4 to TRBJ1-1; D is perhaps TRBD1 (6 bases). The CDR3 has 13 residues. Deletions cut 6 bases from V and 1 base from J, with 9 bases between. In DNA form, the CDR3 reads TGTGCCAGCAGACTGACAGGGAACACTGAAGCTTTCTTT. Its protein product is CASRLTGNTEAFF.

The CDR3 here is CASIPGLLNSYEQYF. CDR3 coding DNA: TGTGCCAGCATCCCCGGACTGCTTAATTCCTACGAGCAGTACTTC. J is TRBJ2-7 and V is TRBV6-2 or TRBV6-3; TRBD2 is a possible D gene (5 bases). This CDR3 spans 15 amino acids. Germline V gene data show CDR1 as MNHEY and CDR2 as SVGEGT. The V gene lost 7 bases and the J gene lost 1 base, with 17 bases spanning the gap.

The chain carries TRBV10-2 and TRBJ2-7; TRBD2 is a possible D gene (6 bases). Germline V gives CDR1 WSHSY, CDR2 SAAADI. V lost 2 bases, J lost 3 bases, and 8 bases lay in between. This CDR3 has 13 residues. The CDR3 coding sequence is TGCGCCAGCAGTGAGAATAGCGGCTACGAGCAGTACTTC. Translated, it gives CASSENSGYEQYF.

The chain employs TRBV6-5 and TRBJ1-5; no firm D call. The CDR3 loop spans 11 amino acids. Germline V gives CDR1 MNHEY, CDR2 SVGAGI. Trimming stripped 10 bases from V and 6 bases from J, with 10 bases between. The CDR3: CATGPSQPQHF. The CDR3 DNA is TGTGCCACCGGGCCCAGTCAGCCCCAGCATTTT.

V gene TRBV2 combines with J gene TRBJ1-4; unclear D gene. This CDR3 has 14 amino acids. Germline V CDR1 and CDR2: SNHLY, FYNNEI. V lost 6 bases to trimming and J lost 1 base, with 9 bases between them. The CDR3 sequence is CASRPFRTNEKLFF. Here the CDR3 DNA reads TGTGCCAGCAGGCCGTTTCGAACTAATGAAAAACTGTTTTTT.

The chain uses TRBV19 and TRBJ2-3; 12 bases fit TRBD2. The CDR3 is made up of 15 amino acids. Germline CDR1 is LNHDA and CDR2 is SQIVND (reference sequence). V shed 6 bases and J 2 bases; nucleotides not matched to a gene: 3. The CDR3 sequence: CASRGLAGFTDTQYF. CDR3 in DNA: TGTGCCAGTAGAGGACTAGCGGGGTTCACAGATACGCAGTATTTT. Complete variable domain (other parts from reference TRBV19 and TRBJ2-3): DGGITQSPKYLFRKEGQNVTLSCEQNLNHDAMYWYRQDPGQGLRLIYYSQIVNDFQKGDIAEGYSVSREKKESFPLTVTSAQKNPTAFYLCASRGLAGFTDTQYFGPGTRLTVL.

The chain uses TRBV27 and TRBJ1-2, with D tentatively TRBD1 (6 bases). Deletions cut 0 bases from V and 8 bases from J, with 13 bases between. The CDR3 totals 14 residues. Germline lookup yields CDR1 MNHEY and CDR2 SMNVEV (reference sequence). CDR3 sequence reads: CASSLSWGAGGYTF. CDR3 nucleotides: TGTGCCAGCAGTTTATCATGGGGGGCAGGGGGCTACACCTTC.

The chain employs TRBV6-5 and TRBJ2-7; D remains unclear. The J call is in doubt because the DNA end fits TRBJ2-4 better. The CDR3 loop spans 11 amino acids. CDR1 is MNHEY and CDR2 is SVGAGI in the germline V gene. CDR3 protein: CASSNRDIQYF. For the CDR3, the DNA is TGTGCCAGCAGTAACCGGGACATTCAGTACTTC.

Regarding this clone: In the same sample, other DNA sequences code for this CDR3. The chain couples TRBV6-5 to TRBJ1-2, with D unresolved. Per the germline V gene, CDR1 is MNHEY and CDR2 is SVGAGI. Trimming left V 0 bases short and J 2 bases short, with 7 bases between. The CDR3 has 14 amino acids. The CDR3 nucleotides read TGTGCCAGCAGTTACTCGACCGGAAACTATGGCTACACCTTC. This gives the protein CASSYSTGNYGYTF.

This sequence joins TRBV19 and TRBJ2-5, with 7 positions matching TRBD2. Germline CDR1 and CDR2: LNHDA and SQIVND (reference sequence). Trimming cost V 9 bases and J 4 bases; bases outside gene matches: 8. This CDR3 has 13 residues. DNA for the CDR3: TGTGCCAGCGCCCGCGGGGGAAGAGAGACCCAGTACTTC. Amino acid sequence: CASARGGRETQYF. Full variable domain (rest looked up from reference TRBV19 and TRBJ2-5): DGGITQSPKYLFRKEGQNVTLSCEQNLNHDAMYWYRQDPGQGLRLIYYSQIVNDFQKGDIAEGYSVSREKKESFPLTVTSAQKNPTAFYLCASARGGRETQYFGPGTRLLVL.

This rearrangement joins TRBV18 to TRBJ1-2; TRBD1 matches 9 bases. CDR3 length: 15 amino acids. Germline CDR1 reads KGHSH; CDR2 reads LQKENI. Germline trimming cut 5 bases from V and 1 base from J; bases unmatched to any gene: 5. The DNA of the CDR3 is TGTGCCAGCTCATCTGGACAGGGGCATAACTATGGCTACACCTTC. Its protein product is CASSSGQGHNYGYTF.

This chain uses TRBV7-2 with TRBJ1-1, with unresolved D. The germline V gene encodes CDR1 SGHTA and CDR2 FQGNSA. The CDR3 spans 14 residues. V lost 5 bases, J lost 1 base, and 11 bases lay in between. The CDR3 DNA sequence: TGTGCCAGCAGCCCAAAGACGGGGAACACTGAAGCTTTCTTT. Its translation: CASSPKTGNTEAFF.

This clone was seen more than once but under ten times. This chain uses TRBV1 with TRBJ2-3. TRBV1 is tagged as a pseudogene. The CDR3 runs to 15 residues. DNA for the CDR3: TGCACCAGCAGCCAGCACAAAGACAGCACAGATACGCAGTATTTT. Encoded protein: CTSSQHKDSTDTQYF.

The V call is TRBV2, the J call TRBJ2-1, with TRBD1 matching over 8 bases. V was clipped by 4 bases and J by 9 bases; unmatched bases: 5. The CDR3 sequence is 13 residues long. The germline V gene has CDR1 SNHLY and CDR2 FYNNEI. CDR3 amino acids: CASSGQGATEQFF. The CDR3 nucleotides read TGTGCCAGCAGTGGGCAGGGGGCGACTGAGCAGTTCTTC.

V and J are TRBV3-1 (or the pseudogene TRBV3-2) and TRBJ1-3; the D is unclear. The germline CDR1 and CDR2 sequences are LGHDT and YNNKEL (reference sequence). This CDR3 spans 17 amino acids. V lost 0 bases and J 4 bases, leaving 16 bases between the germline ends. The CDR3 DNA follows: TGTGCCAGCAGCCAAGATTTCCATCATAACCTCGGAAACACCATATATTTT. Protein: CASSQDFHHNLGNTIYF.

The chain joins TRBV18 to TRBJ2-3; TRBD2 aligns across 14 bases. The CDR3 runs to 16 residues. Looked up from germline, CDR1 is KGHSH and CDR2 is LQKENI. V lost 4 bases, J lost 5 bases, and 5 bases stayed unmatched. The CDR3 DNA is TGTGCCAGCTCACGGACTAGCGGGAGGTCGGTAGATACGCAGTATTTT. It is translated as CASSRTSGRSVDTQYF.

The J gene is TRBJ1-5, the V gene TRBV13, with D possibly being TRBD1 (6 bases). In germline, CDR1 is PRHDT, CDR2 FYEKMQ (reference sequence). The germline V and J ends were trimmed by 1 base and 13 bases, with 11 bases remaining between them. This CDR3 region has 12 residues. The CDR3 DNA sequence: TGTGCCAGCAGCTTAGCCCTAGGACAGCAGCATTTT. Its translation: CASSLALGQQHF.

V usage is TRBV12-3 or TRBV12-4 and J usage is TRBJ2-2; tentatively, D is TRBD2 (5 bases). The ends were cut back, 3 bases at V and 4 bases at J, with 6 bases in the middle. The CDR3 is 13 residues long. CDR3 region: CASSFSATGELFF. DNA for the CDR3: TGTGCCAGCAGTTTTAGCGCCACCGGGGAGCTGTTTTTT.

The chain recombines TRBV6-5 with TRBJ2-1; 8 positions match TRBD2. Germline CDR1 is MNHEY and CDR2 is SVGAGI. J lost 7 bases, V lost 0 bases, and 5 bases had no gene match. The CDR3 covers 15 residues. The CDR3 spells CASSYSSGNINEQFF. In nucleotides, the CDR3 is TGTGCCAGCAGTTACTCTAGCGGGAACATAAATGAGCAGTTCTTC.

The J gene is TRBJ1-5, the V gene TRBV6-5, with no clear D. V lost 0 bases, J lost 5 bases, and 5 bases lay in between. The CDR3 totals 13 residues. Germline-derived CDR1 and CDR2 are MNHEY and SVGAGI. Here the CDR3 DNA reads TGTGCCAGCAGTTACTCTTCCGATCAGCCCCAGCATTTT. Translating it yields CASSYSSDQPQHF.

V and J are TRBV18 and TRBJ1-5; 7 nucleotides align to TRBD1. V dropped 6 bases and J dropped 6; count of bases not matched to a gene: 8. CDR1 KGHSH and CDR2 LQKENI come from the germline V gene. This CDR3 comprises 14 residues. This CDR3 reads CASSIGQEGQPQHF. In DNA form, the CDR3 reads TGTGCCAGCTCCATCGGACAGGAGGGTCAGCCCCAGCATTTT.

This sequence joins TRBV7-2 and TRBJ1-3, with a weak D call TRBD1 (6 bases). Germline CDR1 reads SGHTA; CDR2 reads FQGNSA. V shed 4 bases and J shed 1 base, with 20 bases lying between them. The CDR3 length is 18 residues. The CDR3 loop is CASSSTPLNRVSGNTIYF. Written as DNA, the CDR3 is TGTGCCAGCAGCTCCACCCCGCTCAACAGGGTTTCTGGAAACACCATATATTTT.

The gene calls are TRBV27 and TRBJ2-7, with unresolved D. The V gene's germline CDR1 is MNHEY and CDR2 SMNVEV (reference sequence). The CDR3 has 11 amino acids. With 6 bases removed from V and 5 bases from J, the gap between germline ends came to 8 bases. The CDR3 DNA is TGTGCCAGCAGCTACCTAAACGAGCAGTACTTC. The encoded protein is CASSYLNEQYF.

This clone was seen a single time. The chain links TRBV18 to TRBJ2-3; 9 positions agree with TRBD1. The J segment lost 3 bases and the V segment lost 3 bases, leaving 7 bases of the junction unmatched. CDR1 KGHSH and CDR2 LQKENI come from the germline V gene. CDR3 size: 16 residues. The CDR3: CASSPTDRGGTDTQYF. CDR3 nucleotides: TGTGCCAGCTCACCCACGGACAGGGGAGGGACAGATACGCAGTATTTT.

CDR3 sequence: CAISELTSGEGEQYF. The CDR3 DNA follows: TGTGCCATCAGTGAGCTAACTAGCGGTGAGGGGGAGCAGTACTTC. The chain carries TRBV10-3 and TRBJ2-7; TRBD2 agrees at 8 bases. This CDR3 has 15 residues. V was pared by 2 bases and J by 7 bases, with 10 bases of the junction left unmatched. Looked up from germline, CDR1 is ENHRY and CDR2 is SYGVKD.

The J gene is TRBJ1-1, the V gene TRBV19; possible D gene TRBD1, 5 bases. V was cut by 9 bases and J by 4 bases, with 12 bases left in between. Germline values: CDR1 LNHDA, CDR2 SQIVND (reference sequence). The length of the CDR3 is 12 residues. As DNA, the CDR3 is TGTGCCAGCTATGGGGGGTTCACTGAAGCTTTCTTT. This translates into CASYGGFTEAFF.

The chain joins TRBV9 to TRBJ1-6, with TRBD1 matching 7 bases. The CDR3 extends over 15 amino acids. CDR1 is SGDLS and CDR2 is YYNGEE in the germline V gene. With V trimmed by 3 bases and J by 10 bases, 10 bases remained unmatched. CDR3 sequence reads: CASSARATGPSPLHF. The CDR3 nucleotides are TGTGCCAGCAGCGCAAGAGCGACAGGGCCATCACCCCTCCACTTT.

The chain combines TRBV7-4 with TRBJ1-5, with D unresolved. Germline CDR1 is SGHVT and CDR2 is SQSDAQ. V was shortened by 7 bases and J by 2 bases, with 18 bases between the two germline ends. This CDR3 contains 16 residues. The CDR3 region has the DNA TGTGCCAGCAACCCGGACGGAGGAAGAGGCAATCAGCCCCAGCATTTT. Protein product: CASNPDGGRGNQPQHF.